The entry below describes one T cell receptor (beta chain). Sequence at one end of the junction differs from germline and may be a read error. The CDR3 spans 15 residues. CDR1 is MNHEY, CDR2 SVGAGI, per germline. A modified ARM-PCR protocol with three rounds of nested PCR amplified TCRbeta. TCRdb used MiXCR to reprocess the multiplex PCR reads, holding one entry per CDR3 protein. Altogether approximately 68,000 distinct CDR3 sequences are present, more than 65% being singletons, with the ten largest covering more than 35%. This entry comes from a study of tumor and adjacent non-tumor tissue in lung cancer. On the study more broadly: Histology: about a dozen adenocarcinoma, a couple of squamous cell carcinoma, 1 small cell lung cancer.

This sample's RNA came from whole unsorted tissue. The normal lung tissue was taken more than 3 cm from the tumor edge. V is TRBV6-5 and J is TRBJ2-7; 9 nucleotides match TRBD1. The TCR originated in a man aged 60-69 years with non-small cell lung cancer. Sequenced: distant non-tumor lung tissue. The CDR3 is CASSYGQGRAYKQYF. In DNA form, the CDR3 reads TGTGCTAGCAGTTACGGACAGGGGCGCGCCTACAAGCAGTACTTC.